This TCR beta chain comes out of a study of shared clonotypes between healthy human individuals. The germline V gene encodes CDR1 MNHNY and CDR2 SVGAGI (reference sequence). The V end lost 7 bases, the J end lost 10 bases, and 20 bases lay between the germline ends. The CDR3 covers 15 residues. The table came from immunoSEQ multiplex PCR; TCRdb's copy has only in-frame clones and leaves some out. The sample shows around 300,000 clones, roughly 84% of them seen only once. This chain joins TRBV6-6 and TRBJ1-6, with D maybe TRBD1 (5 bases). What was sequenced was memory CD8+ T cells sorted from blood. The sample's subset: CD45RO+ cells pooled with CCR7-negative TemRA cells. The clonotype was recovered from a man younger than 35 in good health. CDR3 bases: TGTGCCAGCAATGTCAATCCGGGGCTTAGGTCACCCCTCCACTTT. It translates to CASNVNPGLRSPLHF.